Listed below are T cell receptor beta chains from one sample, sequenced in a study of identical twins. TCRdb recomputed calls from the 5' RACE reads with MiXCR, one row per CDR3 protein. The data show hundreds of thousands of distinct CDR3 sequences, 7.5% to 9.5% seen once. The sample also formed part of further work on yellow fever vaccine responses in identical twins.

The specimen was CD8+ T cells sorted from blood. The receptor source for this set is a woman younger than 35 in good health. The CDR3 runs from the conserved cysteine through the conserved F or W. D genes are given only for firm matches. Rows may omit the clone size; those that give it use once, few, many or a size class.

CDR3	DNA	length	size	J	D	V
CASSLVATGDKLFF	TGTGCCAGCAGCTTAGTAGCTACAGGGGACAAACTGTTTTTT	14	NA	TRBJ1-4	TRBD1	TRBV11-2
CASSLDVLKETQYF	TGTGCCAGCAGCTTGGACGTGTTAAAAGAGACCCAGTACTTC	14	NA	TRBJ2-5	NA	TRBV7-2
CSVDGQGVPYNEQFF	TGCAGCGTTGATGGACAGGGAGTACCCTACAATGAGCAGTTCTTC	15	NA	TRBJ2-1	TRBD1	TRBV29-1
CASSHRENTEAFF	TGTGCCAGCAGTCATAGAGAGAACACTGAAGCTTTCTTT	13	few	TRBJ1-1	NA	TRBV6-2/TRBV6-3
CASSYGGALTGANVLTF	TGTGCCAGCAGTTACGGGGGCGCTTTGACTGGGGCCAACGTCCTGACTTTC	17	few	TRBJ2-6	NA	TRBV6-5
CASSEWSAEYDGELFF	TGTGCCAGCAGTGAATGGTCCGCGGAGTATGACGGGGAGCTGTTTTTT	16	NA	TRBJ2-2	NA	TRBV25-1
CASNFWTSGTGELFF	TGTGCCAGCAATTTTTGGACTAGCGGTACCGGGGAGCTGTTTTTT	15	NA	TRBJ2-2	TRBD2	TRBV28
CASSPTGDDTQYF	TGTGCCAGCAGCCCGACAGGGGACGATACGCAGTATTTT	13	few	TRBJ2-3	TRBD1	TRBV14
CASTSDPSGSTDTQYF	TGTGCCAGCACCTCAGACCCCAGCGGATCCACAGATACGCAGTATTTT	16	few	TRBJ2-3	NA	TRBV9
CASSAGAPRETQYF	TGTGCCAGCAGTGCGGGGGCGCCAAGGGAGACCCAGTACTTC	14	few	TRBJ2-5	NA	TRBV25-1
CATSSSSDVSNQPQHF	TGTGCCACCAGCTCGTCAAGCGACGTTAGCAATCAGCCCCAGCATTTT	16	many	TRBJ1-5	NA	TRBV15
CASSPASGGSGNTIYF	TGTGCCAGCAGCCCCGCCTCAGGGGGATCTGGAAACACCATATATTTT	16	many	TRBJ1-3	TRBD1	TRBV7-9
CASSAALAGGPPETQYF	TGCGCCAGCAGCGCAGCTCTAGCGGGGGGGCCCCCAGAGACCCAGTACTTC	17	NA	TRBJ2-5	TRBD2	TRBV5-1
CASSLDGTYNEQFF	TGCGCCAGCAGCTTGGATGGCACCTACAATGAGCAGTTCTTC	14	many	TRBJ2-1	NA	TRBV5-1
CATENKRQGRGTDTQYF	TGCGCCACCGAAAACAAAAGACAGGGTCGGGGCACAGATACGCAGTATTTT	17	NA	TRBJ2-3	TRBD1	TRBV23-1
CASSPFKGPLNEQFF	TGTGCCAGCAGCCCGTTCAAGGGACCCCTCAATGAGCAGTTCTTC	15	few	TRBJ2-1	NA	TRBV11-2
CASSSDRSGDTQYF	TGTGCCAGCAGTTCGGACAGATCAGGGGATACGCAGTATTTT	14	NA	TRBJ2-3	NA	TRBV6-5
CASIMTSGTQETQYF	TGTGCCAGCATCATGACTAGCGGTACGCAAGAGACCCAGTACTTC	15	few	TRBJ2-5	TRBD2	TRBV2
CASSFWGETQYF	TGCGCCAGCAGCTTTTGGGGGGAGACCCAGTACTTC	12	many	TRBJ2-5	NA	TRBV5-1
CASSPRQGTSYEQYF	TGTGCCAGCAGCCCAAGACAGGGGACATCCTACGAGCAGTACTTC	15	few	TRBJ2-7	TRBD1	TRBV7-8
CSALKEGLVIYEQFF	TGCAGTGCTCTTAAAGAGGGACTAGTCATCTATGAGCAGTTCTTC	15	few	TRBJ2-1	TRBD2	TRBV20-1
CASSSLQGGGSGYTF	TGCGCCAGCAGCTCCCTACAGGGAGGCGGCTCTGGCTACACCTTC	15	few	TRBJ1-2	NA	TRBV5-1
CASSEWQAINYGYIF	TGTGCCAGCAGTGAATGGCAGGCAATTAACTATGGCTACATCTTC	15	few	TRBJ1-2	NA	TRBV6-1
CASSINDLRGQPQHF	TGTGCCAGTAGTATTAACGACCTGAGGGGTCAGCCCCAGCATTTT	15	many	TRBJ1-5	NA	TRBV19
CASSWQTGRTDTQYF	TGTGCCAGCAGTTGGCAGACAGGGCGAACAGATACGCAGTATTTT	15	many	TRBJ2-3	TRBD1	TRBV6-2/TRBV6-3
CASSTGINEQYF	TGTGCCAGCTCGACAGGGATAAACGAGCAGTACTTC	12	NA	TRBJ2-7	TRBD1	TRBV6-2/TRBV6-3
CASSREGEQYF	TGTGCCAGCAGTAGGGAGGGCGAGCAGTACTTC	11	NA	TRBJ2-7	TRBD2	TRBV7-9
CASSLSPQGYEQYF	TGCGCCAGCAGCTTAAGCCCGCAAGGCTACGAGCAGTACTTC	14	NA	TRBJ2-7	NA	TRBV5-1
CSARGENIQYF	TGCAGCGCCCGAGGTGAAAACATTCAGTACTTC	11	many	TRBJ2-4	NA	TRBV29-1
CASSYIETQYF	TGTGCCAGCAGTTACATCGAGACCCAGTACTTC	11	few	TRBJ2-5	NA	TRBV6-2/TRBV6-3
CAISESRGLLDEQYF	TGTGCCATCAGTGAGTCTAGGGGGCTACTGGACGAGCAGTACTTC	15	many	TRBJ2-7	TRBD1	TRBV10-3
CSARVAAEYNEQFF	TGCAGTGCTAGAGTGGCAGCGGAGTACAATGAGCAGTTCTTC	14	many	TRBJ2-1	NA	TRBV20-1
CATGDSYEQYF	TGTGCCACCGGGGACAGCTACGAGCAGTACTTC	11	many	TRBJ2-7	TRBD1	TRBV15
CASSPTETGPGELFF	TGCGCCAGCAGCCCAACCGAGACAGGGCCCGGGGAGCTGTTTTTT	15	many	TRBJ2-2	TRBD1	TRBV5-1
CASSQAQGLLMEQYF	TGTGCCAGCAGCCAAGCACAGGGGCTACTGATGGAGCAGTACTTC	15	NA	TRBJ2-7	TRBD1	TRBV9
CASTHGQGGSTGELFF	TGTGCCAGTACCCATGGACAGGGGGGTTCCACCGGGGAGCTGTTTTTT	16	few	TRBJ2-2	TRBD1	TRBV19
CASRQTENLPDTQYF	TGTGCCAGCAGACAGACAGAAAACCTCCCAGATACGCAGTATTTT	15	NA	TRBJ2-3	NA	TRBV12-3/TRBV12-4
CATSRLGQQETQYF	TGTGCCACCAGCCGCCTGGGACAACAAGAGACCCAGTACTTC	14	NA	TRBJ2-5	NA	TRBV15
CASVPGQQSKKAKNIQYF	TGTGCCAGCGTTCCGGGACAGCAATCCAAAAAGGCCAAAAACATTCAGTACTTC	18	NA	TRBJ2-4	NA	TRBV21-1
CASSRGTYEQYF	TGTGCCAGCAGCCGGGGCACCTACGAGCAGTACTTC	12	many	TRBJ2-7	NA	TRBV7-9
CAWSVQTGTAGNTIYF	TGTGCCTGGAGTGTACAGACAGGTACAGCTGGAAACACCATATATTTT	16	few	TRBJ1-3	NA	TRBV30
CASSVGGGNEQFF	TGTGCTAGCAGCGTAGGAGGTGGCAATGAGCAGTTCTTC	13	NA	TRBJ2-1	NA	TRBV7-7
CASSVRAQPNSPLHF	TGTGCCAGCAGCGTAAGGGCCCAACCCAATTCACCCCTCCACTTT	15	many	TRBJ1-6	NA	TRBV9
CASFGQGCQFF	TGTGCCAGCTTCGGACAGGGATGCCAGTTCTTC	11	few	TRBJ2-1	TRBD1	TRBV12-3/TRBV12-4
CASSLSGTGGLHF	TGTGCCAGCAGCTTATCCGGGACAGGGGGGCTCCACTTT	13	few	TRBJ1-6	TRBD1	TRBV11-2
CSAPFLRRRTDTQYF	TGCAGTGCCCCTTTTTTGCGGAGACGCACAGATACGCAGTATTTT	15	few	TRBJ2-3	NA	TRBV20-1
CATLTPTYEQYF	TGTGCCACCTTGACCCCGACCTACGAGCAGTACTTC	12	NA	TRBJ2-7	NA	TRBV6-5
CASSLSTQQYGYTF	TGTGCCAGCAGTTTATCCACACAGCAGTATGGCTACACCTTC	14	NA	TRBJ1-2	NA	TRBV27
CASSVESGAVQETQYF	TGTGCCAGCAGCGTAGAGTCGGGAGCGGTCCAAGAGACCCAGTACTTC	16	NA	TRBJ2-5	NA	TRBV9
CASSLVGREGSPNTGELFF	TGCGCCAGCAGCTTGGTTGGCCGGGAGGGCTCCCCGAACACCGGGGAGCTGTTTTTT	19	few	TRBJ2-2	TRBD2	TRBV5-1
CASSRTGPGDWGNEQFF	TGTGCCAGCAGCCGCACGGGCCCTGGGGATTGGGGCAATGAGCAGTTCTTC	17	few	TRBJ2-1	NA	TRBV11-2